This T cell receptor (beta chain) was recorded in a study of CD8+ T cells in alopecia areata. Study-wide findings and caveats: Numerous expanded lesional clones remained in scalp and blood during tofacitinib.

Extraction and reverse transcription of RNA yielded cDNA as the sequencing template. Generated by immunoSEQ multiplex PCR, the TCRdb table keeps only in-frame clones and is missing some. The sample includes 98,000 or so clones, 60% to 65% of them seen just once. This clone has just one count. Its specificity is unknown. Treatment here: oral pan-JAK inhibitor, 5-10 mg twice daily. Those with alopecia areata gave lesional scalp punch biopsies and peripheral blood. CDR1 and CDR2 from the germline V gene are SGHRS and YFSETQ. V was pared by 0 bases and J by 5 bases, with 12 bases of the junction left unmatched. The CDR3 has 17 amino acids.

This sequence joins TRBV5-1 and TRBJ2-3; TRBD2 aligns across 7 bases. This sample comprised CD8+ T cells sorted from blood, obtained at week 4, from a patient treated with tofacitinib. The source is a human donor with alopecia areata. CDR3 nucleotides: TGCGCCAGCAGCTTGGAGCCCCCTGGATTAGCGGGAGATACGCAGTATTTT. It translates to CASSLEPPGLAGDTQYF.